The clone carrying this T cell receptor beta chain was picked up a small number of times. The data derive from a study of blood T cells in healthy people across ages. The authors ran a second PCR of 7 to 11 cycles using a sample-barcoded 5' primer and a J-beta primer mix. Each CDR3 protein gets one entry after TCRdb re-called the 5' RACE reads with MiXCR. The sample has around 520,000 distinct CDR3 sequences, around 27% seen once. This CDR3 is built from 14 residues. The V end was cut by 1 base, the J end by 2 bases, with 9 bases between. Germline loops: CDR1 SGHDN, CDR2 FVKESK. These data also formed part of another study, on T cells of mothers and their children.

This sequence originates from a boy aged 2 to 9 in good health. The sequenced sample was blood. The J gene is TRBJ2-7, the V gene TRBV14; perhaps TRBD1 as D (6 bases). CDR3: CASSQVGGAYEQYF. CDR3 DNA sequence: TGTGCCAGCAGCCAAGTTGGGGGCGCCTACGAGCAGTACTTC.